The 12 T cell receptor beta chains listed next were all sequenced from one sample in a study of cytomegalovirus exposure and HLA in healthy donors. The primer mix had 60 Vbeta and 13 Jbeta primers. Generated by immunoSEQ multiplex PCR, the TCRdb table keeps only in-frame clones and is missing some. Found here are 130,000 to 150,000 clones, around 80% of them singletons; the top ten hold nearly 7%. Input material: PBMCs. The receptor set was obtained from a man aged 35-49 years in good health and CMV-seropositive.

This clone appeared a single time. The chain uses TRBV28 and TRBJ1-6, with D maybe TRBD1 (5 bases). Germline V gene sequence: CDR1 MDHEN, CDR2 SYDVKM. With 2 bases removed from V and 10 bases from J, the gap between germline ends came to 12 bases. The CDR3 contains 14 residues. The CDR3 sequence: CASSLQGPRSPLHF. The CDR3 nucleotides read TGTGCCAGCAGTTTACAGGGTCCTCGGTCACCCCTCCACTTT.

CDR3 sequence (DNA): TGCGCCAGCAGCCCACAGGGGGCAGGGGAAAAACTGTTTTTT. Its protein product is CASSPQGAGEKLFF. This chain connects TRBV4-3 to TRBJ1-4, with 9 bases that match TRBD1. After removal of 4 bases from V and 8 bases from J, the junction contained 5 bases not matched to a gene. The CDR3 sequence is 14 residues long. Germline V gene lookup returns CDR1 LGHNA and CDR2 YSLEER.

CDR3 residues: CASSVTGTGRYEQYF. The CDR3 bases are TGTGCCAGCAGCGTAACCGGGACAGGGAGATACGAGCAGTACTTC. V usage is TRBV9 and J usage is TRBJ2-7, with TRBD1 identical over 9 bases. The CDR3 sequence is 15 residues long. Trimming at V came to 1 base and at J to 4 bases, leaving 6 bases not matched to a gene. Per the germline V gene, CDR1 is SGDLS and CDR2 is YYNGEE. The full variable domain, in which reference TRBV9 and TRBJ2-7 provide the parts outside the CDR3, is DSGVTQTPKHLITATGQRVTLRCSPRSGDLSVYWYQQSLDQGLQFLIQYYNGEERAKGNILERFSAQQFPDLHSELNLSSLELGDSALYFCASSVTGTGRYEQYFGPGTRLTVT.

The gene calls are TRBV9 and TRBJ2-3; a weak D match, TRBD2 (5 bases). V dropped 4 bases and J dropped 4 bases, with 10 bases sitting between them. CDR3 length equals 13 residues. Germline CDR1 and CDR2: SGDLS and YYNGEE. The CDR3 DNA follows: TGTGCCAGCAGCCCCGGGAACCCAGATACGCAGTATTTT. Amino acids: CASSPGNPDTQYF.

The rearrangement links TRBV7-9 to TRBJ1-1; TRBD1 aligns across 7 bases. The J segment lost 4 bases and the V segment lost 5 bases, leaving 7 bases of the junction unmatched. The germline V gene encodes CDR1 SEHNR and CDR2 FQNEAQ (reference sequence). The CDR3 spans 14 residues. The CDR3 is CASSRLQGSTEAFF. The CDR3 DNA sequence: TGTGCCAGCAGCCGACTACAGGGGTCCACTGAAGCTTTCTTT.

CDR3 in amino acids: CASSFAGDIAYEQYF. As DNA, the CDR3 is TGTGCCAGCAGCTTTGCAGGGGATATAGCGTACGAGCAGTACTTC. The J gene is TRBJ2-7, the V gene TRBV7-9, with D tentatively TRBD1 (6 bases). The CDR3 is 15 amino acids. Trimming took off 3 bases at V and 4 bases at J, with 16 bases between the two ends. Germline V lookup: CDR1 SEHNR, CDR2 FQNEAQ (reference sequence).

The CDR3 DNA is TGTGCCAGCAGCTTGGGGGACAGGGGAATTCAGCCCCAGCATTTT. Protein: CASSLGDRGIQPQHF. V gene TRBV5-8 combines with J gene TRBJ1-5; 10 positions agree with TRBD1. This CDR3 is built from 15 residues. From germline, CDR1 is SGHTS and CDR2 YDEGEE. The ends lost 0 bases at V and 6 bases at J; junction bases unmatched: 3.

As concerns this clone: At one end, the junction sequence differs from germline, possibly due to a read error. This chain links TRBV2 with TRBJ1-5, with D possibly matching TRBD1 (5 bases). The length of the CDR3 is 17 residues. The germline V gene encodes CDR1 SNHLY and CDR2 FYNNEI. The CDR3 bases are TGTGCCAGCAGTGAATGGGTCGGGGGAATAGGCAATCAGCGCCAGCATTTT. It is translated as CASSEWVGGIGNQRQHF.

This clone was counted a few times. Here the CDR3 reads CASSSPDGGLGTDTQYF. DNA for the CDR3: TGTGCCAGCAGCTCCCCTGATGGAGGCCTCGGCACAGATACGCAGTATTTT. The chain is built from TRBV7-9 and TRBJ2-3, with D possibly matching TRBD2 (5 bases). CDR3 length: 17 amino acids. V dropped 4 bases and J dropped 1 base, with 18 bases sitting between them. CDR1 is SEHNR and CDR2 is FQNEAQ in the germline V gene (reference sequence).

V and J are TRBV5-1 and TRBJ2-1, with 8 bases fitting TRBD1. The germline CDR1 and CDR2 sequences are SGHRS and YFSETQ. The CDR3 sequence is 14 residues long. With 4 bases clipped from V and 8 bases from J, the junction kept 8 bases outside the gene matches. CDR3 protein: CASSHGQGYDEQFF. The CDR3 DNA sequence: TGCGCCAGCAGCCACGGACAGGGTTACGATGAGCAGTTCTTC.

The J gene is TRBJ2-6, the V gene TRBV18, with 9 positions matching TRBD1. With 10 bases clipped from V and 3 bases from J, the junction kept 4 bases outside the gene matches. The CDR3 runs to 14 residues. Per the germline V gene, CDR1 is KGHSH and CDR2 is LQKENI. CDR3 bases: TGTGCCACCACAGGGGGCGGTGGGGCCAACGTCCTGACTTTC. Protein product: CATTGGGGANVLTF.

The rearrangement links TRBV5-4 to TRBJ2-7; D call uncertain. The V gene lost 0 bases and the J gene lost 4 bases, with 11 bases spanning the gap. The CDR3 runs to 14 residues. Germline V CDR1 and CDR2: SGHNT, YYREEE (reference sequence). CDR3 sequence (DNA): TGTGCCAGCAGCTTGGGCAGGTTTGGATACGAGCAGTACTTC. It translates to CASSLGRFGYEQYF.